A single sample gave rise to the 32 T cell receptor beta chains below, sequenced in a study of PD-1 blockade in classical Hodgkin lymphoma. The sample's time point: cycle 4 day 1 (C4D1), after about 6 weeks of nivolumab. Every patient was affected by relapse after autologous stem cell transplantation, while exposure to brentuximab vedotin was not uniform. TCRdb's copy holds only in-frame clones and misses some; the assay was immunoSEQ multiplex PCR. The table lists approximately 110,000 clones, over 85% of them singletons. The input for sequencing was peripheral blood mononuclear cells (PBMCs), taken before the fourth cycle of nivolumab. These receptors were taken from a human donor with classical Hodgkin lymphoma.

This chain joins TRBV18 and TRBJ1-3, with 9 bases identical to TRBD1. The CDR3 is 17 residues long. CDR1 and CDR2 (germline): KGHSH, LQKENI. The junction had 9 bases not matched to a gene; V was cut back by 0 bases and J by 6 bases. The CDR3 is CASSPPGTGIPANTIYF. Here the CDR3 DNA reads TGTGCCAGCTCACCACCGGGGACAGGGATTCCTGCAAACACCATATATTTT.

The chain has TRBV5-4 and TRBJ2-7, with 9 bases that match TRBD1. The CDR3 spans 15 residues. The germline CDR1 and CDR2 sequences are SGHNT and YYREEE (reference sequence). V dropped 4 bases and J dropped 2; count of bases not matched to a gene: 7. As DNA, the CDR3 is TGTGCCAGCAGCACGCCGGGACAGGGACCCTACGAGCAGTACTTC. Its protein is CASSTPGQGPYEQYF. Using reference TRBV5-4 and TRBJ2-7 for the parts outside the CDR3, the full variable domain is ETGVTQSPTHLIKTRGQQVTLRCSSQSGHNTVSWYQQALGQGPQFIFQYYREEENGRGNFPPRFSGLQFPNYSSELNVNALELDDSALYLCASSTPGQGPYEQYFGPGTRLTVT.

CDR3 DNA: TGTGCCAGCAGCCAAACCCCGGGACAGCTAAGCTCTGGAAACACCATATATTTT. The encoded protein is CASSQTPGQLSSGNTIYF. V is TRBV4-2 and J is TRBJ1-3; 7 bases map to TRBD1. CDR3 size: 18 residues. The V gene's germline CDR1 is LGHNA and CDR2 YNFKEQ. V lost 2 bases and J lost 0; bases outside the gene matches: 10.

The rearrangement links TRBV15 to TRBJ1-1; D possibly corresponds to TRBD1 (5 bases). Germline V gene lookup returns CDR1 LNHNV and CDR2 YYDKDF (reference sequence). This CDR3 spans 14 amino acids. Trimming pared 1 base from V and 2 bases from J, leaving 8 bases between. CDR3 in DNA: TGTGCCACCAGCAGAGGACAGTTTAACACTGAAGCTTTCTTT. It yields the protein CATSRGQFNTEAFF. Full variable domain (rest looked up from reference TRBV15 and TRBJ1-1): DAMVIQNPRYQVTQFGKPVTLSCSQTLNHNVMYWYQQKSSQAPKLLFHYYDKDFNNEADTPDNFQSRRPNTSFCFLDIRSPGLGDTAMYLCATSRGQFNTEAFFGQGTRLTVV.

The chain uses TRBV5-8 and TRBJ2-3; D not certain. From germline, CDR1 is SGHTS and CDR2 YDEGEE. Trimming stripped 0 bases from V and 5 bases from J, with 10 bases between. The CDR3 is 14 amino acids. This CDR3 reads CASSLDPAEDTQYF. The CDR3 DNA is TGTGCCAGCAGCTTGGACCCGGCGGAAGATACGCAGTATTTT.

This sequence joins TRBV5-1 and TRBJ2-7; D may be TRBD2 (6 bases). The CDR3 has 14 residues. V was shortened by 4 bases and J by 4 bases, with 15 bases between the two germline ends. Germline CDR1 is SGHRS and CDR2 is YFSETQ. This CDR3 is CASSGAGNAYEQYF. The CDR3 DNA reads TGCGCCAGCAGCGGCGCGGGGAATGCTTACGAGCAGTACTTC.

DNA of the CDR3: TGTGCCACCAGCAGAATAAGCGGTAAAGAGACCCAGTACTTC. Residues: CATSRISGKETQYF. The rearrangement links TRBV15 to TRBJ2-5; the D gene is possibly TRBD2 (5 bases). V was trimmed by 2 bases and J by 3 bases, leaving 10 bases between them. Germline CDR1 is LNHNV and CDR2 is YYDKDF (reference sequence). The CDR3 is 14 amino acids.

The V and J genes are TRBV5-4 and TRBJ1-1, with 7 bases lining up with TRBD1. Trimming at V came to 0 bases and at J to 6 bases, leaving 8 bases not matched to a gene. The CDR3 runs to 15 residues. Germline CDR1 reads SGHNT; CDR2 reads YYREEE (reference sequence). The CDR3 loop reads CASSLGATGLAEAFF. CDR3 DNA sequence: TGTGCCAGCAGCTTGGGGGCGACAGGGTTGGCTGAAGCTTTCTTT.

The chain employs TRBV19 and TRBJ1-2, with 7 bases fitting TRBD1. The germline gives CDR1 LNHDA, CDR2 SQIVND (reference sequence). V lost 3 bases to trimming and J lost 6 bases; unmatched junction nucleotides: 7. The CDR3 is made up of 14 amino acids. The CDR3 reads CASSIMGQPDGYTF. CDR3 coding DNA: TGTGCCAGTAGTATCATGGGACAGCCCGATGGCTACACCTTC.

V is TRBV5-1 and J is TRBJ2-5; TRBD1 is a possible D gene (6 bases). The CDR3 sequence is 16 residues long. V dropped 4 bases and J dropped 1 base, with 17 bases sitting between them. The V gene's germline CDR1 is SGHRS and CDR2 YFSETQ. Here the CDR3 DNA reads TGCGCCAGCAGCCTTGGTTCCACGACAGGCCAAGAGACCCAGTACTTC. Encoded protein: CASSLGSTTGQETQYF.

J is TRBJ1-2 and V is TRBV19; a possible D gene is TRBD1 (6 bases). Germline V gives CDR1 LNHDA, CDR2 SQIVND (reference sequence). V lost 7 bases, J lost 5 bases, and 14 bases lay in between. The CDR3 covers 13 residues. CDR3 coding DNA: TGTGCCAGTACCGTAGGACAGCCGTATGGCTACACCTTC. Its protein product is CASTVGQPYGYTF.

The chain joins TRBV5-4 to TRBJ1-2; no definite D call. V lost 2 bases and J lost 3, with 8 bases in between. This CDR3 contains 13 residues. The germline V gene encodes CDR1 SGHNT and CDR2 YYREEE (reference sequence). In DNA form, the CDR3 reads TGTGCCAGCAGCTTAGCCGCAGACTATGGCTACACCTTC. It codes for CASSLAADYGYTF.

This sequence joins TRBV5-1 and TRBJ1-4, with a weak D call TRBD1 (5 bases). The CDR3 consists of 16 residues. Trimming took off 4 bases at V and 0 bases at J, with 13 bases between the two ends. CDR1 is SGHRS and CDR2 is YFSETQ in the germline V gene. The CDR3 DNA follows: TGCGCCAGCAGCATCGGGACGGTGGCAACTAATGAAAAACTGTTTTTT. Amino acid sequence: CASSIGTVATNEKLFF.

J is TRBJ1-4 and V is TRBV10-2; D is undetermined. Trimming pared 0 bases from V and 3 bases from J, leaving 8 bases between. Germline loops: CDR1 WSHSY, CDR2 SAAADI. CDR3 length: 15 amino acids. The CDR3 reads CASSESGIPNEKLFF. DNA of the CDR3: TGCGCCAGCAGTGAGTCGGGCATACCTAATGAAAAACTGTTTTTT.

The count of this clone is one. The chain joins TRBV7-9 to TRBJ2-7; D is perhaps TRBD1 or TRBD2 (6 bases each). Trimming left V 1 base short and J 4 bases short, with 14 bases between. Germline CDR1 and CDR2: SEHNR and FQNEAQ (reference sequence). The CDR3 is 15 amino acids. This CDR3 reads CASSLGGAGQYEQYF. As DNA, the CDR3 is TGTGCCAGCAGCTTAGGCGGGGCGGGACAATACGAGCAGTACTTC.

The genes are TRBV19 and TRBJ1-3; TRBD1 matches 9 bases. The V and J ends lost 5 bases and 1 base, in that order; junction bases with no gene match: 3. This CDR3 region has 15 residues. Germline CDR1 is LNHDA and CDR2 is SQIVND (reference sequence). The CDR3 sequence is CASSADRGSGNTIYF. As DNA, the CDR3 is TGTGCCAGTAGTGCCGACAGGGGGTCTGGAAACACCATATATTTT.

This clone was detected a few times. This rearrangement joins TRBV7-2 to TRBJ1-2, with D tentatively TRBD1 (6 bases). The CDR3 is 16 amino acids. The V gene lost 3 bases and the J gene lost 4 bases, with 18 bases spanning the gap. The germline CDR1 and CDR2 sequences are SGHTA and FQGNSA. Here the CDR3 DNA reads TGTGCCAGCAGCTTTAATTGGGCTGGGGACACCTATGGCTACACCTTC. It specifies CASSFNWAGDTYGYTF.

Only one count was recorded for this clone. The gene calls are TRBV7-8 and TRBJ1-1; D is unclear. V lost 6 bases and J 0 bases, leaving 14 bases between the germline ends. Germline CDR1 and CDR2: SGHVS and FQNEAQ. This CDR3 comprises 15 residues. Here the CDR3 DNA reads TGTGCCAGCAGTCACTCCAGGTTTATGAACACTGAAGCTTTCTTT. Protein sequence: CASSHSRFMNTEAFF.

The rearrangement uses TRBV4-3 and TRBJ1-4; D remains unclear. The ends were cut back, 0 bases at V and 8 bases at J, with 16 bases in the middle. This CDR3 is 16 amino acids long. Germline V gene data show CDR1 as LGHNA and CDR2 as YSLEER. The CDR3: CASSQELNSMKEKLFF. For the CDR3, the DNA is TGCGCCAGCAGCCAAGAACTTAACTCGATGAAGGAAAAACTGTTTTTT.

The chain uses TRBV6-5 and TRBJ2-2; TRBD1 might be the D (5 bases). Trimming left V 0 bases short and J 6 bases short, with 8 bases between. The CDR3 spans 14 residues. Germline CDR1 reads MNHEY; CDR2 reads SVGAGI. CDR3 in DNA: TGTGCCAGCAGTTACTCGACAGAGCCCGGGGAGCTGTTTTTT. Its protein is CASSYSTEPGELFF.

V and J are TRBV27 and TRBJ2-1; 8 nucleotides match TRBD2. Germline CDR1 reads MNHEY; CDR2 reads SMNVEV (reference sequence). Losses at the gene ends were 0 bases for V and 12 bases for J; bases not matched to a gene: 4. The CDR3 extends over 13 amino acids. The DNA for the CDR3 is TGTGCCAGCAGTTTATCGGGACTAGGGGCGCAGTTCTTC. Protein: CASSLSGLGAQFF.

This rearrangement joins TRBV5-1 to TRBJ2-7, with TRBD2 matching 9 bases. The CDR3 extends over 13 amino acids. Germline V CDR1 and CDR2: SGHRS, YFSETQ. Trimming at V came to 4 bases and at J to 5 bases, leaving 4 bases not matched to a gene. The DNA for the CDR3 is TGCGCCAGCAGCCCCGGGACTAGCAACGAGCAGTACTTC. It yields the protein CASSPGTSNEQYF. Full variable domain (remainder filled in from reference TRBV5-1 and TRBJ2-7): KAGVTQTPRYLIKTRGQQVTLSCSPISGHRSVSWYQQTPGQGLQFLFEYFSETQRNKGNFPGRFSGRQFSNSRSEMNVSTLELGDSALYLCASSPGTSNEQYFGPGTRLTVT.

This chain connects TRBV4-1 to TRBJ2-6; 7 bases match TRBD1. After removal of 1 base from V and 2 bases from J, the junction contained 11 bases not matched to a gene. Germline loops: CDR1 MGHRA, CDR2 YSYEKL. The CDR3 covers 19 residues. Here the CDR3 reads CASSQGRNAQGAGANVLTF. DNA of the CDR3: TGCGCCAGCAGCCAAGGACGTAATGCTCAGGGGGCTGGGGCCAACGTCCTGACTTTC.

This chain links TRBV6-4 with TRBJ2-3, with D unclear. This CDR3 region has 13 residues. Germline-derived CDR1 and CDR2 are MRHNA and SNTAGT. Trimming shortened V by 3 bases and J by 1 base, and 5 bases separated the two germline ends. DNA for the CDR3: TGTGCCAGCAGTGAGGGCGGCACAGATACGCAGTATTTT. Its translation: CASSEGGTDTQYF.

The chain combines TRBV5-4 with TRBJ2-1; 9 nucleotides agree with TRBD2. The junction had 6 bases not matched to a gene; V was cut back by 4 bases and J by 4 bases. There are 15 residues in the CDR3. Per germline, CDR1 SGHNT and CDR2 YYREEE (reference sequence). In DNA form, the CDR3 reads TGTGCCAGCAGCCCGGGACTAGCACCTTACAATGAGCAGTTCTTC. This translates into CASSPGLAPYNEQFF.

This sequence joins TRBV7-2 and TRBJ2-1, with 10 bases matching TRBD1. The V segment lost 5 bases and the J segment 7 bases; nucleotides outside the gene matches: 8. The germline V gene encodes CDR1 SGHTA and CDR2 FQGNSA. The CDR3 consists of 15 residues. This chain's CDR3 is CASSTRTGGRNEQFF. CDR3 nucleotide sequence: TGTGCCAGCAGCACGAGGACAGGGGGAAGAAATGAGCAGTTCTTC.

V gene TRBV5-8 combines with J gene TRBJ1-1; no reliable D call. V dropped 1 base and J dropped 0 bases, with 7 bases sitting between them. This CDR3 spans 14 amino acids. The germline V gene encodes CDR1 SGHTS and CDR2 YDEGEE. This CDR3 reads CASSLSGLNTEAFF. The CDR3 nucleotides read TGTGCCAGCAGCTTGAGTGGATTGAACACTGAAGCTTTCTTT.

V gene TRBV7-9 combines with J gene TRBJ2-3; D remains unclear. The length of the CDR3 is 10 residues. Germline V gene lookup returns CDR1 SEHNR and CDR2 FQNEAQ (reference sequence). V was trimmed by 2 bases and J by 7 bases, leaving 1 base between them. CDR3 residues: CASSLHTQYF. Written as DNA, the CDR3 is TGTGCCAGCAGCTTACATACGCAGTATTTT.

This rearrangement joins TRBV4-1 to TRBJ2-7; tentatively, D is TRBD2 (5 bases). Germline CDR1 MGHRA, CDR2 YSYEKL. The CDR3 is 14 amino acids. Deletions cut 3 bases from V and 0 bases from J, with 9 bases between. As DNA, the CDR3 is TGCGCCAGCAGCCACGGACTCGGCTCCTACGAGCAGTACTTC. Its protein is CASSHGLGSYEQYF.

The chain combines TRBV5-5 with TRBJ1-5; no reliable D call. The CDR3 loop spans 18 amino acids. The ends were cut back, 0 bases at V and 0 bases at J, with 16 bases in the middle. Germline CDR1 is SGHKS and CDR2 is YYEKEE (reference sequence). The CDR3 loop is CASSLGQKGDYSNQPQHF. In DNA, the CDR3 is TGTGCCAGCAGCTTGGGCCAGAAGGGAGACTATAGCAATCAGCCCCAGCATTTT. The complete variable domain, with remaining parts taken from reference TRBV5-5 and TRBJ1-5, reads DAGVTQSPTHLIKTRGQQVTLRCSPISGHKSVSWYQQVLGQGPQFIFQYYEKEERGRGNFPDRFSARQFPNYSSELNVNALLLGDSALYLCASSLGQKGDYSNQPQHFGDGTRLSIL.

The genes are TRBV5-6 and TRBJ2-7, with no clear D. Trimming stripped 2 bases from V and 4 bases from J, with 4 bases between. Germline lookup yields CDR1 SGHDT and CDR2 YYEEEE. This CDR3 has 11 residues. The CDR3 loop reads CASSLRYEQYF. In DNA form, the CDR3 reads TGTGCCAGCAGCTTACGTTACGAGCAGTACTTC.

This sequence joins TRBV11-3 and TRBJ2-4; 10 nucleotides align to TRBD1. Germline lookup yields CDR1 SGHNT and CDR2 YENEEA. V lost 4 bases and J lost 2; bases outside the gene matches: 17. This CDR3 has 20 residues. The CDR3 loop reads CASSCQPGQGIGGTKNIQYF. CDR3 DNA sequence: TGTGCCAGCAGCTGTCAACCGGGACAGGGGATTGGGGGGACCAAAAACATTCAGTACTTC.